The clone carrying this TCR beta chain was counted at least ten times. The data are from a study of prognosis after radiotherapy for stage I lung cancer. Two-round multiplex PCR on genomic DNA was the method by which TCR beta CDR3 was amplified. Gene-specific primers for each TRBV and TRBJ gene drove first-round PCR. TCRdb called the multiplex PCR reads again in MiXCR, with one record for every CDR3 protein. The sample consists of tens of thousands of distinct CDR3 sequences, roughly 24% of them appearing once. Per germline, CDR1 KGHSH and CDR2 LQKENI. The CDR3 consists of 14 residues. V was trimmed by 2 bases and J by 1 base, leaving 3 bases between them. Free of prior chemotherapy, radiotherapy and other malignancies, all of the patients were also node-negative on CT and PET/CT. At both of two time points, 5 to 6.5 milliliters of peripheral blood were drawn.

The origin of this receptor is a donor of 50 years or more with non-small cell lung cancer. The rearrangement uses TRBV18 and TRBJ2-6; no definite D call. The source was PBMCs, collected before or after stereotactic body radiation therapy (not recorded which). The CDR3 DNA reads as TGTGCCAGCTCACCAGGGTCTGGGGCCAACGTCCTGACTTTC. This encodes CASSPGSGANVLTF.